This T cell receptor (beta chain) derives from a study of read filtering for tumor transcriptome and immune sequencing. The sample holds a few counts of this clonotype. A much more abundant neighbour one base away suggests this may be a read error. At the time of active disease, bone marrow was collected from every patient. The CDR3 has 14 residues. Germline CDR1 SEHNR, CDR2 FQNEAQ (reference sequence). Molecular barcoded adaptors covering alpha/delta and beta/gamma chains were used on around 400 ng RNA. MiXCR was run by TCRdb on the reads, yielding one entry per CDR3 protein. Among 39,000 or so distinct CDR3 sequences listed, around 15% were seen once.

The sequenced sample consisted of a population of CD138-negative cells sorted from bone marrow. This sequence joins TRBV7-9 and TRBJ2-3; no firm D call. This TCR came from a donor at least 40 years old with multiple myeloma. This CDR3 is CASSLVASTDTQCF. DNA for the CDR3: TGTGCCAGCAGCTTAGTCGCCAGCACAGATACGCAGTGTTTT.